Presented here are 7 T cell receptor beta chains from one specimen sequenced in a study of blood T cell repertoires in COVID-19. The data were produced by immunoSEQ multiplex PCR, yet TCRdb's version contains in-frame clones alone and is incomplete. The sample has a few hundred thousand clones; 85% to 90% are singletons. The source material was PBMCs or T cells enriched from blood (not recorded which). The receptors stem from a man aged 18 to 30 who had recovered from COVID-19.

V usage is TRBV7-2 and J usage is TRBJ1-5; 7 bases match TRBD1. The trim removed 5 bases at V and 6 bases at J, leaving 7 bases unmatched. The CDR3 covers 14 residues. Germline V lookup: CDR1 SGHTA, CDR2 FQGNSA. In DNA, the CDR3 is TGTGCCAGCAGCCCAGACAGGGATAGTCAGCCCCAGCATTTT. Translation: CASSPDRDSQPQHF.

J is TRBJ2-4 and V is TRBV19; D ambiguous. This CDR3 region has 17 residues. Germline-derived CDR1 and CDR2 are LNHDA and SQIVND (reference sequence). Trimming removed 9 bases at V and 0 bases at J, with 21 bases between. The CDR3 reads CASRPSAGYLAKNIQYF. Written as DNA, the CDR3 is TGTGCCAGCCGACCCTCCGCCGGGTACCTAGCCAAAAACATTCAGTACTTC.

The chain recombines TRBV28 with TRBJ2-1; 8 nucleotides align to TRBD1. CDR3 length equals 15 residues. The germline V gene has CDR1 MDHEN and CDR2 SYDVKM. V lost 5 bases and J lost 1; bases outside the gene matches: 4. The CDR3 loop reads CASSPGGSSYNEQFF. The CDR3 DNA is TGTGCCAGCAGTCCAGGGGGCTCGTCCTACAATGAGCAGTTCTTC. The full variable domain, completed using reference TRBV28 and TRBJ2-1, is DVKVTQSSRYLVKRTGEKVFLECVQDMDHENMFWYRQDPGLGLRLIYFSYDVKMKEKGDIPEGYSVSREKKERFSLILESASTNQTSMYLCASSPGGSSYNEQFFGPGTRLTVL.

This chain links TRBV6-6 with TRBJ2-1; D gene unclear. The CDR3 is 13 residues long. Per the germline V gene, CDR1 is MNHNY and CDR2 is SVGAGI (reference sequence). V shed 2 bases and J shed 9 bases, with 11 bases lying between them. The CDR3 DNA reads as TGTGCCAGCAGTTACAAGAGGTCGCTTGAGCAGTTCTTC. This translates into CASSYKRSLEQFF.

The CDR3: CASSQTERPMYEQYF. The CDR3 DNA follows: TGCGCCAGCAGCCAAACCGAGAGGCCTATGTACGAGCAGTACTTC. V is TRBV4-3 and J is TRBJ2-7; no definite D call. Deletions cut 2 bases from V and 4 bases from J, with 15 bases between. The CDR3 has 15 amino acids. Germline CDR1 and CDR2: LGHNA and YSLEER.

The table lists this clone with a count of one. The V gene is TRBV7-2, the J gene TRBJ2-5; TRBD2 matches 11 bases. In germline, CDR1 is SGHTA, CDR2 FQGNSA. The CDR3 spans 16 residues. After removal of 4 bases from V and 5 bases from J, the junction contained 9 bases not matched to a gene. CDR3 DNA: TGTGCCAGCAGCTCTCTAGCGGGAGGAGGGGGGGAGACCCAGTACTTC. Its protein product is CASSSLAGGGGETQYF.

This rearrangement joins TRBV30 to TRBJ2-7; 7 bases are a match to TRBD1. The CDR3 contains 15 residues. Germline V gene sequence: CDR1 GTSNPN, CDR2 SVGIG (reference sequence). J gave up 0 bases and V 1 base, and 6 bases lay outside the gene matches. The CDR3 DNA reads as TGTGCCTGGAGTGGTGGGGACAGAAGCTCCTACGAGCAGTACTTC. It codes for CAWSGGDRSSYEQYF.